Below, 7 T cell receptor beta chains from the same sample are listed, as sequenced in a study of blood T cell repertoires in COVID-19. Sequenced by immunoSEQ multiplex PCR; TCRdb stores in-frame clones only, minus some. Here the sample spans around 15,000 clones, 80% to 90% being singletons. The sequenced sample was peripheral blood. These receptors were collected from a man at least 80 years old with acute or convalescent COVID-19.

The chain joins TRBV10-2 to TRBJ2-3, with TRBD2 matching over 9 bases. This CDR3 has 15 amino acids. V shed 2 bases and J 3 bases; nucleotides not matched to a gene: 3. CDR1 and CDR2 from the germline V gene are WSHSY and SAAADI. The CDR3 loop is CASSETSGLTDTQYF. The CDR3 region has the DNA TGCGCCAGCAGTGAGACTAGCGGGTTGACAGATACGCAGTATTTT.

This rearrangement joins TRBV5-6 to TRBJ2-1, with TRBD1 matching over 7 bases. V lost 3 bases and J lost 2; bases outside the gene matches: 5. The CDR3 loop spans 15 amino acids. Per the germline V gene, CDR1 is SGHDT and CDR2 is YYEEEE. This CDR3 reads CASSSRQGTYNEQFF. The DNA of the CDR3 is TGTGCCAGCAGCTCCCGACAGGGAACCTACAATGAGCAGTTCTTC.

The rearrangement links TRBV7-9 to TRBJ2-7; the D gene is possibly TRBD2 (5 bases). Germline V gives CDR1 SEHNR, CDR2 FQNEAQ (reference sequence). This CDR3 spans 12 amino acids. Trimming stripped 5 bases from V and 6 bases from J, with 11 bases between. The CDR3 DNA is TGTGCCAGCAGCCCCGCCAGCGGCGAGCAGTACTTC. Translated, it gives CASSPASGEQYF.

CDR3 coding DNA: TGTGCCTGGAGTCAGGGGATTTGGACTGAAGCTTTCTTT. Its translation is CAWSQGIWTEAFF. This chain links TRBV30 with TRBJ1-1; possibly TRBD1 for D (6 bases). The CDR3 totals 13 residues. The V gene lost 2 bases and the J gene lost 5 bases, with 12 bases spanning the gap. CDR1 and CDR2 from the germline V gene are GTSNPN and SVGIG (reference sequence).

The V gene is TRBV2, the J gene TRBJ2-1, with D possibly being TRBD1 (6 bases). This CDR3 spans 14 amino acids. The germline V and J ends were trimmed by 7 bases and 6 bases, with 16 bases remaining between them. CDR1 and CDR2 from the germline V gene are SNHLY and FYNNEI. The DNA for the CDR3 is TGTGCCAGCAATCTACAGGGCTTGGGCAATGAGCAGTTCTTC. Translation gives CASNLQGLGNEQFF.

This chain connects TRBV19 to TRBJ1-5; TRBD1 matches at 7 bases. This CDR3 spans 17 amino acids. V lost 1 base and J lost 7; bases outside the gene matches: 13. Germline V gene lookup returns CDR1 LNHDA and CDR2 SQIVND (reference sequence). This CDR3 reads CASSIGFGGGGRQPQHF. As DNA, the CDR3 is TGTGCCAGTAGTATAGGATTCGGCGGAGGGGGCAGACAGCCCCAGCATTTT. The full variable domain, rest sourced from reference TRBV19 and TRBJ1-5, is DGGITQSPKYLFRKEGQNVTLSCEQNLNHDAMYWYRQDPGQGLRLIYYSQIVNDFQKGDIAEGYSVSREKKESFPLTVTSAQKNPTAFYLCASSIGFGGGGRQPQHFGDGTRLSIL.

The J gene is TRBJ1-1, the V gene TRBV6-5, with D possibly being TRBD1 (6 bases). This CDR3 contains 12 residues. The germline V gene encodes CDR1 MNHEY and CDR2 SVGAGI. Trimming stripped 6 bases from V and 1 base from J, with 6 bases between. CDR3 DNA: TGTGCCAGCAGCAGGGGGAACACTGAAGCTTTCTTT. Its protein product is CASSRGNTEAFF.